This T cell receptor beta chain appears in the sequencing data of a study of shared clonotypes between healthy human individuals. Germline CDR1 SNHLY, CDR2 FYNNEI. CDR3 length: 13 amino acids. The V end lost 6 bases, the J end lost 1 base, and 7 bases lay between the germline ends. Within Nashville, Tennessee resided all donors, each a Caucasian adult. Each subset's genomic DNA was split evenly across several immunoSEQ plates. Profiling relied on immunoSEQ multiplex PCR, and the TCRdb table lists in-frame clones only, not all of them. The sample lists approximately 530,000 clones; around 96% were seen once. Findings and limits, study-wide: Only blood was sampled; tissue repertoires likely differ. Sharing across four donors was highest in naive CD4 (approximately 5%) and lowest in memory CD8 (roughly 0.4%).

About this clone itself: Its antigen is still unknown.

This chain connects TRBV2 to TRBJ1-5; D not resolved. This sequence was found in a woman in her 30s in good health. Sequenced: naive CD4+ T cells sorted from blood. Subset specified: CD45RA+ positively selected. CDR3 sequence reads: CASRYQSNQPQHF. The CDR3 nucleotides read TGTGCCAGCAGATACCAGAGCAATCAGCCCCAGCATTTT. Based on the CDR3 plus reference TRBV2 and TRBJ1-5, the full variable domain is EPEVTQTPSHQVTQMGQEVILRCVPISNHLYFYWYRQILGQKVEFLVSFYNNEISEKSEIFDDQFSVERPDGSNFTLKIRSTKLEDSAMYFCASRYQSNQPQHFGDGTRLSIL.